These T cell receptor beta chains were read from a single sample in a study of CD8 T cells in ankylosing spondylitis. MiXCR was run by TCRdb on the 5' RACE reads, yielding one entry per CDR3 protein. The sample gives 500,000 to 650,000 distinct CDR3 sequences, 5.3% of which show up once; 3% to 4.5% is in the top ten. Input material: blood, either unsorted or a sorted T cell fraction (not recorded which). The receptors originated from a male donor with ankylosing spondylitis. Each CDR3 is given with its conserved first and last residue. The order of the fields is J gene, clone size, V gene, D gene, CDR3 DNA, CDR3 protein. The D gene is left open where the match is weak. Where a row states a size, it is once, few, many or the class of an expanded clone; other rows omit it.

>TRBJ2-1|many|TRBV5-1|TRBD2
TGCGCCAGCAGCGCGGGACTAGCCCACAATGAGCAGTTCTTC
CASSAGLAHNEQFF
>TRBJ1-2|many|TRBV10-2|-
TGCGCCAGCAGTGAGTCAGATCTGCGCTATGGCTACACCTTC
CASSESDLRYGYTF
>TRBJ1-1|many|TRBV6-1|-
TGTGCCAGCAGTGAGAGTCAGGCGAACACTGAAGCTTTCTTT
CASSESQANTEAFF
>TRBJ2-7|many|TRBV6-2/TRBV6-3|-
TGTGCCAGCAGTGAGGACACGGAATCCTACGAGCAGTACTTC
CASSEDTESYEQYF
>TRBJ2-7|many|TRBV5-1|TRBD1
TGCGCCAGCAGCACGGACAGGTACGAGCAGTACTTC
CASSTDRYEQYF
>TRBJ2-3|few|TRBV28|-
TGTGCCAGCAGCCAACAGACCACAGATACGCAGTATTTT
CASSQQTTDTQYF
>TRBJ2-2|many|TRBV6-2/TRBV6-3|-
TGTGCCAGCAGTTATACCACCGGGGAGCTGTTTTTT
CASSYTTGELFF
>TRBJ2-7|many|TRBV18|-
TGTGCCAGCTCACCACAGTTCAACAACGGCTACGAGCAGTACTTC
CASSPQFNNGYEQYF
>TRBJ2-3|many|TRBV6-5|-
TGTGCCAGCAGTCACTCGGGAGTCCCCACAGATACGCAGTATTTT
CASSHSGVPTDTQYF
>TRBJ2-7|many|TRBV9|-
TGTGCCAGCAGCGGGGGAGATAGAGAGCAGTACTTC
CASSGGDREQYF
>TRBJ1-1|many|TRBV7-9|TRBD1
TGTGCCAGCCACGACAGGGGTCACACTGAAGCTTTCTTT
CASHDRGHTEAFF
>TRBJ1-5|many|TRBV7-2|TRBD1
TGTGCCAGCAGCTTAGACAGGGGGGATCAGCCCCAGCATTTT
CASSLDRGDQPQHF
>TRBJ2-2|-|TRBV5-4|TRBD1
TGTGCCAGCAGCCAGGGGGTAGACACCGGGGAGCTGTTTTTT
CASSQGVDTGELFF
>TRBJ2-5|many|TRBV6-2/TRBV6-3|-
TGTGCCAGCAGCCAGTCGGGACGGAGACAAGAGACCCAGTACTTC
CASSQSGRRQETQYF
>TRBJ1-5|-|TRBV3-1|-
TGTGCCAGCAGCCAAGGGCGGTCCTTCAATCAGCCCCAGCATTTT
CASSQGRSFNQPQHF
>TRBJ1-6|many|TRBV6-1|-
TGTGCCAGCAGGGGCACACCAAGTTCACCCCTCCACTTT
CASRGTPSSPLHF
>TRBJ2-3|many|TRBV20-1|-
TGCAGTGCTAGAGTGATTGAACCGGAGGCAGATACGCAGTATTTT
CSARVIEPEADTQYF
>TRBJ1-1|many|TRBV5-6|TRBD1
TGTGCCAGCAGCCTACTGGGGACAGGGATGAACACTGAAGCTTTCTTT
CASSLLGTGMNTEAFF
>TRBJ1-5|many|TRBV10-3|-
TGTGCCATCAGTGAGTCGACAGGTAATCAGCCCCAGCATTTT
CAISESTGNQPQHF
>TRBJ2-1|many|TRBV10-3|-
TGTGCCATCAGTGAGTCACTTGTCTCCTACAATGAGCAGTTCTTC
CAISESLVSYNEQFF
>TRBJ2-1|many|TRBV6-2/TRBV6-3|TRBD2
TGTGCCAGCAGTTATGAACTAGCGGGTTACAATGAGCAGTTCTTC
CASSYELAGYNEQFF
>TRBJ1-2|many|TRBV20-1|-
TGCAGTGCCCCTGCCTATGGCTACACCTTC
CSAPAYGYTF
>TRBJ2-3|many|TRBV7-9|TRBD1
TGTGCCAGCAGCACGGACAGGGAGGCAGATACGCAGTATTTT
CASSTDREADTQYF
>TRBJ2-3|many|TRBV5-1|-
TGCGCCAGCAGCCTCAGCCCCGGGGCGTCCGTCGATACGCAGTATTTT
CASSLSPGASVDTQYF
>TRBJ1-6|many|TRBV20-1|TRBD1
TGCAGTGCATATATAGTGACAGGGGGGCCCGCACCCCTCCACTTT
CSAYIVTGGPAPLHF
>TRBJ2-7|many|TRBV29-1|TRBD1
TGCAGCGGGACAGGGACCTACGAGCAGTACTTC
CSGTGTYEQYF
>TRBJ2-7|many|TRBV5-6|-
TGTGCCAGCAGCTTACCCGGACGGATTTACGAGCAGTACTTC
CASSLPGRIYEQYF
>TRBJ2-2|many|TRBV5-6|-
TGTGCCAGCAGCTTGAGAAGGGGCTCCGGGGAGCTGTTTTTT
CASSLRRGSGELFF
>TRBJ2-1|many|TRBV6-5|-
TGTGCCAGCAGTTACTCGAACAGGGTATTGAGCAATGAGCAGTTCTTC
CASSYSNRVLSNEQFF
>TRBJ2-1|many|TRBV12-3/TRBV12-4|-
TGTGCCAGCAGTTGGAGTGCCCCTAATGAGCAGTTCTTC
CASSWSAPNEQFF
>TRBJ2-3|few|TRBV3-1|TRBD2
TGTGCCAGCAGCCCCAGTGCTAGCGGGGTTACAGATACGCAGTATTTT
CASSPSASGVTDTQYF
>TRBJ2-5|many|TRBV7-2|-
TGTGCCAGCAGCTTTTCGGGGGCAAGGGAGACCCAGTACTTC
CASSFSGARETQYF
>TRBJ2-5|many|TRBV6-1|-
TGTGCCAGCAGTCGACACTGGAAGGGCGTAGAGACCCAGTACTTC
CASSRHWKGVETQYF
>TRBJ1-2|many|TRBV7-2|-
TGTGCCAGCAGCCCGGGAGTAAAATCTAATCCGGGGTTCACCTTC
CASSPGVKSNPGFTF
>TRBJ2-1|many|TRBV11-3|TRBD2
TGTGCCAGCAGCTTAGATGGGAGGGAAGGGAGCGATGAGCAGTTCTTC
CASSLDGREGSDEQFF
>TRBJ1-5|many|TRBV12-3/TRBV12-4|-
TGTGCCAGCAGTTCGCCGGGGCCCCAGCATTTT
CASSSPGPQHF
>TRBJ2-5|many|TRBV7-9|-
TGTGCCAGCAGCGAGAACGACAGTGGGGAAGAGACCCAGTACTTC
CASSENDSGEETQYF
>TRBJ2-5|many|TRBV6-5|TRBD1
TGTGCCAGCAGTTACTCGTGGGACAGACAAGAGACCCAGTACTTC
CASSYSWDRQETQYF
>TRBJ2-3|many|TRBV12-3/TRBV12-4|TRBD1
TGTGCCAGCAGTCCACAGGGGTTCCTCACAGATACGCAGTATTTT
CASSPQGFLTDTQYF
>TRBJ2-2|few|TRBV5-1|-
TGCGCCAGCAGCGCGGGACTGCGGAACACCGGGGAGCTGTTTTTT
CASSAGLRNTGELFF
>TRBJ2-3|-|TRBV6-4|-
TGTGCCAGCAGTGACGGCGGGGGCACAGATACGCAGTATTTT
CASSDGGGTDTQYF